The clone carrying this T cell receptor (beta chain) was found a few times. Antigen unknown. The data were obtained in a study of CD8 T cells in ankylosing spondylitis. Quantitative 5'-RACE with molecular barcodes produced the TCR beta libraries. MiXCR was run by TCRdb on the 5' RACE reads, yielding one entry per CDR3 protein. The top ten clones hold roughly 15% of a sample with about 160,000 distinct CDR3 sequences, roughly 44% of them seen once. General study results and limits: Apparently characteristic of ankylosing spondylitis blood was a TCR beta motif (about eight highly homologous variants). According to the report, clones linked to the disease were significantly enriched in matched synovial fluid samples taken from ankylosing spondylitis patients.

The sequence was collected from a male donor with ankylosing spondylitis. The sequenced material came from synovial fluid, either unsorted or a sorted T cell fraction (not recorded which).

This chain's CDR3 is CASSLGAGDSDTQYF. The DNA of the CDR3 is TGTGCCAGCAGTCTCGGGGCGGGGGATTCAGATACGCAGTATTTT. The rearrangement uses TRBV6-2 or TRBV6-3 and TRBJ2-3, with 7 positions matching TRBD2. Per the germline V gene, CDR1 is MNHEY and CDR2 is SVGEGT. The junction had 9 bases not matched to a gene; V was cut back by 5 bases and J by 4 bases. The CDR3 consists of 15 residues.